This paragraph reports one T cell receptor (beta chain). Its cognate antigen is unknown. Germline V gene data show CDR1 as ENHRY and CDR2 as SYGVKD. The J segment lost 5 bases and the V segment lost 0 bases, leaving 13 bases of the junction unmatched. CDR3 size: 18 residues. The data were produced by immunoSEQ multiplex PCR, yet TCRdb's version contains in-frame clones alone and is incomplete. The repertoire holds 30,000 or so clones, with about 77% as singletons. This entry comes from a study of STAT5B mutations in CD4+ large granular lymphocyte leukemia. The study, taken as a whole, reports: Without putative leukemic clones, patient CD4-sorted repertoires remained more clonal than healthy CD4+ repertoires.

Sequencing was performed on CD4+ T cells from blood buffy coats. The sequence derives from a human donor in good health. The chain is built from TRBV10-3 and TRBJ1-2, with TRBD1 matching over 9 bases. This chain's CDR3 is CAISESHPRDRVWYGYTF. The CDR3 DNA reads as TGTGCCATCAGTGAGTCCCATCCAAGGGACAGGGTTTGGTATGGCTACACCTTC.